The 21 T cell receptor beta chains below were found in one sample sequenced in a study of CD8 T cells in Susac syndrome. With random hexamers, 0.5 to 1 ug RNA was reverse transcribed. TCRdb itself ran the immunoSEQ multiplex PCR reads through MiXCR, one entry per CDR3 protein. Here the sample spans approximately 190,000 distinct CDR3 sequences, around 93% being singletons. Sequenced sample: CD8+ T cells from PBMCs. These receptors originate from a human donor with Susac syndrome.

Written as DNA, the CDR3 is TGTGCCAGCAGCGAGCCGGGACAGAACACTGAAGCTTTCTTT. Its protein is CASSEPGQNTEAFF. The V and J genes are TRBV9 and TRBJ1-1; a weak D match, TRBD1 (6 bases). The germline V gene has CDR1 SGDLS and CDR2 YYNGEE. This CDR3 has 14 amino acids. Trimming took 3 bases from V and 1 from J, leaving 10 bases between them.

This chain links TRBV5-4 with TRBJ2-7; a weak D match, TRBD2 (6 bases). V lost 1 base and J 1 base, leaving 21 bases between the germline ends. The length of the CDR3 is 18 residues. CDR1 SGHNT and CDR2 YYREEE come from the germline V gene (reference sequence). The DNA for the CDR3 is TGTGCCAGCAGCTTGTTGATGGGAGGATACAGCCTATCCTACGAGCAGTACTTC. It encodes CASSLLMGGYSLSYEQYF. The complete variable domain, with remaining parts taken from reference TRBV5-4 and TRBJ2-7, reads ETGVTQSPTHLIKTRGQQVTLRCSSQSGHNTVSWYQQALGQGPQFIFQYYREEENGRGNFPPRFSGLQFPNYSSELNVNALELDDSALYLCASSLLMGGYSLSYEQYFGPGTRLTVT.

This clonotype is a singleton in its sample. The chain combines TRBV27 with TRBJ1-4; D remains ambiguous. Germline V CDR1 and CDR2: MNHEY, SMNVEV (reference sequence). This CDR3 spans 14 amino acids. The germline V and J ends were trimmed by 6 bases and 3 bases, with 11 bases remaining between them. The CDR3: CASSQTRANEKLFF. CDR3 DNA sequence: TGTGCCAGCAGCCAGACCCGGGCTAATGAAAAACTGTTTTTT.

The chain combines TRBV6-4 with TRBJ2-3; D possibly corresponds to TRBD1 (6 bases). The CDR3 runs to 14 residues. The V end was cut by 5 bases, the J end by 2 bases, with 11 bases between. In germline, CDR1 is MRHNA, CDR2 SNTAGT. The CDR3 here is CASSTDRFTDTQYF. DNA of the CDR3: TGTGCCAGCAGTACCGACAGGTTCACAGATACGCAGTATTTT.

The chain has TRBV7-9 and TRBJ2-3; 8 bases align to TRBD1. Trimming took 5 bases from V and 4 from J; bases not matched to a gene: 5. The CDR3 has 14 amino acids. The germline V gene has CDR1 SEHNR and CDR2 FQNEAQ (reference sequence). In nucleotides, the CDR3 is TGTGCCAGCAGCCCACGGACAGGGCCAGATACGCAGTATTTT. Protein sequence: CASSPRTGPDTQYF.

The genes are TRBV11-2 and TRBJ2-1, with TRBD2 matching over 11 bases. The CDR3 runs 23 residues. V lost 3 bases, J lost 5 bases, and 27 bases stayed unmatched. Germline loops: CDR1 SGHAT, CDR2 FQNNGV. The CDR3 loop is CASSLALGGWAQGTSGTHNEQFF. CDR3 nucleotide sequence: TGTGCCAGCAGCTTGGCTCTCGGTGGGTGGGCACAGGGGACTAGCGGAACCCACAATGAGCAGTTCTTC.

This chain links TRBV5-6 with TRBJ2-1; TRBD2 is a possible D gene (5 bases). This CDR3 has 15 amino acids. V was pared by 1 base and J by 8 bases, with 16 bases between. Germline loops: CDR1 SGHDT, CDR2 YYEEEE. The CDR3 protein is CASSLQLRGLHEQFF. The CDR3 DNA sequence: TGTGCCAGCAGCTTGCAGCTCCGGGGTCTTCATGAGCAGTTCTTC.

V is TRBV5-6 and J is TRBJ2-1; TRBD2 matches 8 bases. V shed 0 bases, J shed 4 bases, and the junction held 6 bases outside the gene matches. The V gene's germline CDR1 is SGHDT and CDR2 YYEEEE. The CDR3 loop spans 16 amino acids. CDR3 protein: CASSLDLRGVYNEQFF. For the CDR3, the DNA is TGTGCCAGCAGCTTGGACCTGCGGGGGGTTTACAATGAGCAGTTCTTC.

The V and J genes are TRBV20-1 and TRBJ1-5, with D possibly TRBD1 on 6 matching bases. This CDR3 spans 13 amino acids. V lost 1 base and J lost 6, with 10 bases in between. Germline V CDR1 and CDR2: DFQATT, SNEGSKA (reference sequence). The CDR3, as DNA: TGCAGTGCTAGAGGACAGGCGGCTCAGCCCCAGCATTTT. It translates to CSARGQAAQPQHF.

The chain uses TRBV29-1 and TRBJ2-7; 10 bases match TRBD1. The CDR3 totals 14 residues. J lost 4 bases, V lost 5 bases, and 8 bases had no gene match. The germline gives CDR1 SQVTM, CDR2 ANQGSEA. The CDR3 region has the DNA TGCAGCGTTTCGGCCGGGACAGGGGTATACGAGCAGTACTTC. It translates to CSVSAGTGVYEQYF.

This chain links TRBV11-2 with TRBJ2-1; TRBD2 is a possible D gene (6 bases). The germline V gene has CDR1 SGHAT and CDR2 FQNNGV. With 0 bases removed from V and 5 bases from J, the gap between germline ends came to 14 bases. The CDR3 has 16 residues. Here the CDR3 DNA reads TGTGCCAGCAGCTTAGATCTGGCGGGGATTGACAATGAGCAGTTCTTC. It is translated as CASSLDLAGIDNEQFF.

The V gene is TRBV24-1, the J gene TRBJ1-2, with 7 bases that match TRBD1. J was trimmed by 7 bases and V by 5 bases; bases with no gene match: 12. The CDR3 covers 15 residues. CDR1 and CDR2 from the germline V gene are KGHDR and SFDVKD. DNA of the CDR3: TGTGCCACCAGTGTTCCGGGACAGATCCTGAGTGGCTACACCTTC. Amino acids: CATSVPGQILSGYTF.

The chain has TRBV25-1 and TRBJ1-6, with TRBD1 as a possible D gene (5 bases). The germline V gene encodes CDR1 MGHDK and CDR2 SYGVNS. V was cut by 4 bases and J by 11 bases, with 21 bases left in between. The CDR3 extends over 16 amino acids. The CDR3 region is CASSGQSGTLGAPLHF. DNA of the CDR3: TGTGCCAGCAGTGGTCAATCCGGGACCTTGGGCGCACCCCTCCACTTT.

The rearrangement uses TRBV30 and TRBJ2-2, with D uncertain. Germline-derived CDR1 and CDR2 are GTSNPN and SVGIG (reference sequence). V was clipped by 0 bases and J by 1 base, with 3 bases between them. The CDR3 loop spans 13 amino acids. CDR3 residues: CAWSVGNTGELFF. The CDR3 coding sequence is TGTGCCTGGAGTGTAGGGAACACCGGGGAGCTGTTTTTT.

This rearrangement joins TRBV18 to TRBJ1-1; 7 nucleotides line up with TRBD1. Germline V gene lookup returns CDR1 KGHSH and CDR2 LQKENI. The CDR3 totals 15 residues. With 4 bases clipped from V and 4 bases from J, the junction kept 9 bases outside the gene matches. The CDR3 sequence: CASSLGGRGSTEAFF. CDR3 DNA sequence: TGTGCCAGCTCACTGGGTGGCAGGGGGTCCACTGAAGCTTTCTTT.

This chain uses TRBV30 with TRBJ2-7; weak D call: TRBD2 (6 bases). The V end lost 5 bases, the J end lost 0 bases, and 8 bases lay between the germline ends. CDR3 length equals 12 residues. Germline CDR1 is GTSNPN and CDR2 is SVGIG (reference sequence). The CDR3 region is CAWRDSSYEQYF. The CDR3 nucleotides are TGTGCCTGGCGGGACTCCTCCTACGAGCAGTACTTC.

The chain is built from TRBV15 and TRBJ2-5, with 8 nucleotides matching TRBD1. Per germline, CDR1 LNHNV and CDR2 YYDKDF (reference sequence). The CDR3 is 16 residues long. V dropped 5 bases and J dropped 4; count of bases not matched to a gene: 12. The CDR3 DNA reads TGTGCCACCAGCGGGGGAAGACAGGGGTCAGGAGAGACCCAGTACTTC. Its translation: CATSGGRQGSGETQYF.

The chain uses TRBV20-1 and TRBJ1-5, with D tentatively TRBD1 (6 bases). CDR3 size: 14 residues. Trimming left V 0 bases short and J 1 base short, with 7 bases between. Germline V gene lookup returns CDR1 DFQATT and CDR2 SNEGSKA (reference sequence). The CDR3 DNA is TGCAGTGCTAGAGATGGGGGCAGCAATCAGCCCCAGCATTTT. Translated, it gives CSARDGGSNQPQHF.

The gene calls are TRBV4-1 and TRBJ2-2; 7 bases agree with TRBD1. Germline CDR1 MGHRA, CDR2 YSYEKL. The CDR3 runs 17 residues. V lost 2 bases to trimming and J lost 4 bases; unmatched junction nucleotides: 10. This chain's CDR3 is CASSQYPDREITGELFF. In DNA form, the CDR3 reads TGCGCCAGCAGCCAATATCCCGACAGGGAGATCACCGGGGAGCTGTTTTTT.

Only one count was recorded for this clonotype. The genes are TRBV7-9 and TRBJ2-1; 13 bases align to TRBD2. V lost 5 bases, J lost 8 bases, and 3 bases stayed unmatched. CDR1 is SEHNR and CDR2 is FQNEAQ in the germline V gene (reference sequence). The CDR3 consists of 14 residues. The CDR3 bases are TGTGCCAGCAGCGGACTAGCGGGAGACGATGAGCAGTTCTTC. This encodes CASSGLAGDDEQFF.

The chain is built from TRBV7-8 and TRBJ2-7; 8 bases map to TRBD1. Trimming cost V 4 bases and J 7 bases; bases outside gene matches: 12. CDR1 is SGHVS, CDR2 FQNEAQ, per germline. CDR3 size: 15 residues. CDR3 coding DNA: TGTGCCAGCAGCTCCGTTATTAACAGGGGGAAAGAGCAGTACTTC. Translating it yields CASSSVINRGKEQYF.